This T cell receptor beta chain stems from a study of CD8 T cells in Susac syndrome (dated by TCRdb to about 2019). Background for the entire study: Among the sequenced Susac syndrome patients, about 6 had clinically active disease and eight were in clinical remission. Susac syndrome patients were therapy-naive, on corticosteroids (some also receiving IVIg), or on IVIg alone at blood withdrawal. Repertoire sequencing was used to test whether CD8+ T cell activation and differentiation in Susac syndrome was antigen driven. The clonality of the CD8+ T cell repertoire was compared across about 12 healthy donors, around 14 Susac syndrome patients and under 18 multiple sclerosis patients.

CDR1 and CDR2, looked up from the germline V gene (reference sequence), are DFQATT and SNEGSKA. V was cut back by 0 bases and J by 6 bases, leaving a gap of 17 bases between them. The CDR3 spans 15 residues, from the cysteine through the phenylalanine. The only DNA kept is the CDR3, 45 bases in frame from the first base. High-throughput TCR beta sequencing profiled peripheral blood CD8+ and CD4+ T cells from healthy donors, Susac syndrome patients and multiple sclerosis patients. Recently defined diagnostic criteria for definite or probable disease were met by the Susac syndrome patients. Bulk CD8+ and CD4+ T cells were purified by magnetic negative isolation, while CD8+ TEMRA cells were enriched using FACS. Blood was drawn into EDTA tubes, processed within 24 hours, and PBMCs were isolated by density gradient centrifugation. PBMCs intended for TCR sequencing were frozen in liquid nitrogen and were later thawed in a 37 degrees C water bath. The sorted or isolated CD4+, CD8+ and CD8+ TEMRA cells reached a purity of at least 90%.

RNA was extracted using the RNeasy kit, and 0.5 to 1 microgram was reverse transcribed with random hexamers. The immunoSEQ multiplex PCR assay, which covers 54 Vbeta and 13 Jbeta segments, was used to amplify TCR beta CDR3 regions. Bias from PCR amplification was corrected by using a synthetic template baseline for primer optimization and for computational correction. Concerning the study's data processing: Reads were annotated to V, D and J genes per IMGT and analyzed with immunoSEQ Analyzer, keeping only productive sequences. Clonality was calculated as one minus the Shannon entropy normalized by log2 of the number of productive unique sequences. For each patient and control, public and private clones were evaluated within the 100 most prevalent clones. Clones were defined as Susac-specific when absent from the healthy and MS cohorts, from some 1,100 published viral clones and from other ImmuneACCESS disease sequences. TCRdb reworked the public reads: Q25 trimming with fastp, MiXCR clone assembly, productive beta chains retained. One record per CDR3 amino acid sequence lists the most common genes and DNA. The V and J calls shown here were made by TCRdb, not taken from the authors' results. This sample comprises some 110,000 distinct CDR3 sequences, over 90% of them detected only once. 0.28% of the sample is in the top ten clones.

Paper-wide results and their limitations: Susac syndrome CD8+ repertoires showed clonal expansion, highest in CD8+ TEMRA cells and greater in clinically active than remitting patients. The number of individuals in the TCR sequencing and HLA analysis was acknowledged as relatively small. In the total CD8+ and CD8+ TEMRA repertoires, about 16 and five Susac-specific public clones, respectively, were identified.

In the case of this clonotype: Its antigen is unknown. No base quality information exists; no much larger clone differs at one position.

The specimen sequenced was CD8+ T cells from PBMCs. Recombination connected TRBV20-1 to TRBJ2-5; the D gene is possibly TRBD1 or TRBD2, with 5 bases matching each. The TCR was taken from a human donor with Susac syndrome. The base sequence is TGCAGTGCTAGAGATCAGGGACGAGGTACGAAGACCCAGTACTTC. The resulting protein is CSARDQGRGTKTQYF.